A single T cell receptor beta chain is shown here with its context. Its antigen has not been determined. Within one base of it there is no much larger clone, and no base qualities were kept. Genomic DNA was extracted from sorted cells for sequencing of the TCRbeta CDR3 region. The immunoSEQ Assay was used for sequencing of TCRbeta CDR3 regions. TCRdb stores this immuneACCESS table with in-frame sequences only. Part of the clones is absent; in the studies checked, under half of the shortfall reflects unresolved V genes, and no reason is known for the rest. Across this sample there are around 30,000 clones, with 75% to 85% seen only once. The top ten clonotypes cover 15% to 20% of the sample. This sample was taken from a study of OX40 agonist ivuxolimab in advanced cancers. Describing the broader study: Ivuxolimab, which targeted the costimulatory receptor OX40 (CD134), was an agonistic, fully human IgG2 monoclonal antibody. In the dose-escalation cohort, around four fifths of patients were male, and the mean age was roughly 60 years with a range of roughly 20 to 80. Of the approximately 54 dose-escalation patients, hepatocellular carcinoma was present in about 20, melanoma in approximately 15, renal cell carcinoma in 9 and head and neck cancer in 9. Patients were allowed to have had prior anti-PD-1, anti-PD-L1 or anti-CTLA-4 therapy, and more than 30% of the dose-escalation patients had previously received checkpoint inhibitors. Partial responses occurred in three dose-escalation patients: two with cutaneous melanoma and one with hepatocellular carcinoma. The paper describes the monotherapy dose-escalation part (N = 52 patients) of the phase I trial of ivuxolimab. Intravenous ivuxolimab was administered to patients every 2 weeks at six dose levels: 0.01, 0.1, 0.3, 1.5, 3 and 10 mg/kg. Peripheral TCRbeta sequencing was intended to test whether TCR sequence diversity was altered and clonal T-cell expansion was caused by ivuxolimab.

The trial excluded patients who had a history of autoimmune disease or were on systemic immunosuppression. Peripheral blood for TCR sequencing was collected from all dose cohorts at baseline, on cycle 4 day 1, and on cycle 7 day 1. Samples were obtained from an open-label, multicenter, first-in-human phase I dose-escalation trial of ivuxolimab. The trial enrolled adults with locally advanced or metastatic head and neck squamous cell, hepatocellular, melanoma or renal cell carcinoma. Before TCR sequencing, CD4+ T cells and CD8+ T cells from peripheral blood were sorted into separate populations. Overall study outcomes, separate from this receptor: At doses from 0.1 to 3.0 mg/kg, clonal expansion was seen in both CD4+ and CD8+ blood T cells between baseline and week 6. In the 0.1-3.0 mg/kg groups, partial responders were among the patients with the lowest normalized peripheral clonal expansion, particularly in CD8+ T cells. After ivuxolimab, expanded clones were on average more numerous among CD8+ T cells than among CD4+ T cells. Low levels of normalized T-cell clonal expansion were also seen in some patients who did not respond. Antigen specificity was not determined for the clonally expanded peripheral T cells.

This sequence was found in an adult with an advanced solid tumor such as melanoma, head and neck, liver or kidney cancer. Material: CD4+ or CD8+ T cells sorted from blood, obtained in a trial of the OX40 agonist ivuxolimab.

This receptor carries the CDR3 CASSLGPTDTQYF. In nucleotide form, the sequence is TGTGCCAGCAGCTTAGGGCCGACAGATACGCAGTATTTT. The sequence is built from TRBV7-3 and TRBJ2-3, with the D gene call left open. The CDR3 contains 13 residues, cysteine and phenylalanine counted. The sequence is cut down to CDR3 DNA, 39 bases in frame from base 1. Cut back by 2 bases and 3 bases, the V and J ends lie 6 bases apart. According to the germline V gene, CDR1 reads SGHTA and CDR2 reads FQGTGA.